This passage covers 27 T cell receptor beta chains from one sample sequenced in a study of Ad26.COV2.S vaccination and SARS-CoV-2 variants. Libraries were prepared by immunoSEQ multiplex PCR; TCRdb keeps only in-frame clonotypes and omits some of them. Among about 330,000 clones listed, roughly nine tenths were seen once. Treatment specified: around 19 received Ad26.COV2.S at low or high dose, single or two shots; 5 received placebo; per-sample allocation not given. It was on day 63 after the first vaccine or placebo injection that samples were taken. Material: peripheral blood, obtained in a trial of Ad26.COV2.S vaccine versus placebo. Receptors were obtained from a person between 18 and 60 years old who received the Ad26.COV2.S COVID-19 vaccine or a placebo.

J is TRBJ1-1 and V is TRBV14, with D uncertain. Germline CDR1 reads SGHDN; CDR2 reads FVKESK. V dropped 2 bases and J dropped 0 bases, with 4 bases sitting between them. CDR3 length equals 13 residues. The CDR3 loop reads CASSQQMNTEAFF. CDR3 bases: TGTGCCAGCAGCCAACAGATGAACACTGAAGCTTTCTTT. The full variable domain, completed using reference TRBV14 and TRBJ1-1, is EAGVTQFPSHSVIEKGQTVTLRCDPISGHDNLYWYRRVMGKEIKFLLHFVKESKQDESGMPNNRFLAERTGGTYSTLKVQPAELEDSGVYFCASSQQMNTEAFFGQGTRLTVV.

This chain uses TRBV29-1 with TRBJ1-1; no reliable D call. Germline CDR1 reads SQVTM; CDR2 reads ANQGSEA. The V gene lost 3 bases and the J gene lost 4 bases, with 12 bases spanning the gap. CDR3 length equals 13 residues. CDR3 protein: CSVDGSYRTEAFF. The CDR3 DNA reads TGCAGCGTTGATGGGAGTTACCGCACTGAAGCTTTCTTT.

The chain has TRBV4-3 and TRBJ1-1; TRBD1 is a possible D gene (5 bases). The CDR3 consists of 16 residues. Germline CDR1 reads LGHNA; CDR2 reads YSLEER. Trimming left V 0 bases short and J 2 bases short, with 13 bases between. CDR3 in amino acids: CASSQDWGDRNTEAFF. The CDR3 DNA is TGCGCCAGCAGCCAAGATTGGGGAGACAGAAACACTGAAGCTTTCTTT.

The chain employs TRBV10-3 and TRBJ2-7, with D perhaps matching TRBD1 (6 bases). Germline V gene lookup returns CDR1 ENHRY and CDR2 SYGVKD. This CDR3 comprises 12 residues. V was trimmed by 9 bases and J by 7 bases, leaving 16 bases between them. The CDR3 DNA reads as TGTGCCATTGGGTCAGCCGACAGGGAGCAGTACGTC. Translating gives CAIGSADREQYV.

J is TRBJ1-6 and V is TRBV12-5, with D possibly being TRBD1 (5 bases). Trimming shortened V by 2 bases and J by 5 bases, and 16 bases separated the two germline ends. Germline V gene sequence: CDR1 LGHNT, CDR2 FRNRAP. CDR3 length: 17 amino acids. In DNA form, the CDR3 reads TGTGCTAGTGGTTTGCCTTCCTTCCCGGGACATAATTCACCCCTCCACTTT. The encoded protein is CASGLPSFPGHNSPLHF.

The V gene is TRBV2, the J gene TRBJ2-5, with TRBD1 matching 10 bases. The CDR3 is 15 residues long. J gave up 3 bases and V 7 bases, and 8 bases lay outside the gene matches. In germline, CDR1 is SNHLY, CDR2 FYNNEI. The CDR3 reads CASTWAGTGEETQYF. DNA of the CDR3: TGTGCCAGCACCTGGGCGGGGACAGGGGAAGAGACCCAGTACTTC.

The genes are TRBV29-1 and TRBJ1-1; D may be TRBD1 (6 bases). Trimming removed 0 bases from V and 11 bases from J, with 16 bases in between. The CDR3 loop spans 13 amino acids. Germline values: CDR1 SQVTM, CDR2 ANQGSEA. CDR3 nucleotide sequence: TGCAGCGTTGAAGATCAGGGGTTGGAGATGGCTTTCTTT. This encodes CSVEDQGLEMAFF.

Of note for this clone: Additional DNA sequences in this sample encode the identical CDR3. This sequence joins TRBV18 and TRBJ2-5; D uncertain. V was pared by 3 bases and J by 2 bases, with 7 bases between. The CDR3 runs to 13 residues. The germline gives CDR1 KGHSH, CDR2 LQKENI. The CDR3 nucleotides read TGTGCCAGCTCACCCGACTTTCAAGAGACCCAGTACTTC. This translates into CASSPDFQETQYF.

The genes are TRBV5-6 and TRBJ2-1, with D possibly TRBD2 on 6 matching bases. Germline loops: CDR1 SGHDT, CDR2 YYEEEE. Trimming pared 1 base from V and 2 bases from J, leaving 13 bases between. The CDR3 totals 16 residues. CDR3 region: CASSLISERAYNEQFF. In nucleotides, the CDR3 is TGTGCCAGCAGCTTGATTTCGGAGCGGGCCTACAATGAGCAGTTCTTC.

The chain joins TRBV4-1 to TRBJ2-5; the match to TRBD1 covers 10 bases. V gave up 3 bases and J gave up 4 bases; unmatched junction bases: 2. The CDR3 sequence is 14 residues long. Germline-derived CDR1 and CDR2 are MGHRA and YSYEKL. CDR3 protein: CASSQTGGTETQYF. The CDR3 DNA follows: TGCGCCAGCAGCCAGACAGGGGGCACAGAGACCCAGTACTTC.

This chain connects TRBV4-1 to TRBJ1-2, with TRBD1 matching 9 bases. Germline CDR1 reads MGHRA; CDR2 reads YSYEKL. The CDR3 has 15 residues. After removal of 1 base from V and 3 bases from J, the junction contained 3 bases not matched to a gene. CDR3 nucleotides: TGCGCCAGCAGCCAAGTGGGACAGGGACACTATGGCTACACCTTC. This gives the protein CASSQVGQGHYGYTF.

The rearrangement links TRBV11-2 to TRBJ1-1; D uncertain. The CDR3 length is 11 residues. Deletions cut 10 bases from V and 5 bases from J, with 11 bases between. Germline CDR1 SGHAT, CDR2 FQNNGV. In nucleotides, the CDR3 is TGTGCCACACCGGGTGAAACTGAAGCTTTCTTT. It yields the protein CATPGETEAFF.

The CDR3 region has the DNA TGTGCCAGCAGTTTATCGGGTAGCTGGAGCTTCTACGAGCAGTACGTC. This gives the protein CASSLSGSWSFYEQYV. The V and J genes are TRBV27 and TRBJ2-7, with no clear D. Germline V CDR1 and CDR2: MNHEY, SMNVEV (reference sequence). V lost 0 bases and J 3 bases, leaving 15 bases between the germline ends. The CDR3 runs 16 residues.

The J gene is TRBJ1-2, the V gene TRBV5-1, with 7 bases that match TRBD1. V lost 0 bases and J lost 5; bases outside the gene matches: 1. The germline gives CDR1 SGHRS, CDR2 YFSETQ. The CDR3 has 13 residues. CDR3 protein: CASSLEGAYGYTF. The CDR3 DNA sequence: TGCGCCAGCAGCTTGGAGGGGGCGTATGGCTACACCTTC. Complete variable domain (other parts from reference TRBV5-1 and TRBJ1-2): KAGVTQTPRYLIKTRGQQVTLSCSPISGHRSVSWYQQTPGQGLQFLFEYFSETQRNKGNFPGRFSGRQFSNSRSEMNVSTLELGDSALYLCASSLEGAYGYTFGSGTRLTVV.

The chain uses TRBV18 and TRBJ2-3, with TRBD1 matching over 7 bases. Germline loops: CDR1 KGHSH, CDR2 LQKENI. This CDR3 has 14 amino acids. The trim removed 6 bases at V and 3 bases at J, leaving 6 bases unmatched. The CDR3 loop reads CASSPTGQTDTQYF. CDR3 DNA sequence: TGTGCCAGCTCTCCGACAGGGCAAACAGATACGCAGTATTTT.

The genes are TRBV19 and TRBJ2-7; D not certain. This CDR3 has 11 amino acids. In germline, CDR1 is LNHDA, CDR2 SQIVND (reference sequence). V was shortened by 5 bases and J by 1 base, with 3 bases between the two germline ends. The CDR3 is CASSASYEQYF. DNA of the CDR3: TGTGCCAGTAGTGCATCCTACGAGCAGTACTTC.

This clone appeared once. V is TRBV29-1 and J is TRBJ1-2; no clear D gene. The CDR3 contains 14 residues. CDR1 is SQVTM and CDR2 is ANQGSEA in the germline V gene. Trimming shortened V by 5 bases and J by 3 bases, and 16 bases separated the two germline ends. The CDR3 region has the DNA TGCAGCGTTCGAAAGGATCTACAGCACTATGGCTACACCTTC. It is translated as CSVRKDLQHYGYTF. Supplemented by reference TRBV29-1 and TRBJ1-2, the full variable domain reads SAVISQKPSRDICQRGTSLTIQCQVDSQVTMMFWYRQQPGQSLTLIATANQGSEATYESGFVIDKFPISRPNLTFSTLTVSNMSPEDSSIYLCSVRKDLQHYGYTFGSGTRLTVV.

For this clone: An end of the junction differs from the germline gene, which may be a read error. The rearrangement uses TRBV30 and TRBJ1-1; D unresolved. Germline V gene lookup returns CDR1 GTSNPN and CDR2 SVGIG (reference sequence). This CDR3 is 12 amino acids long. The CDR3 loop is CAWSVNGRRRLF. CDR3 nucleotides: TGTGCCTGGAGTGTGAACGGGAGGAGGCGTCTCTTT. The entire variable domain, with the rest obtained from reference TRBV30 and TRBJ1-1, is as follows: SQTIHQWPATLVQPVGSPLSLECTVEGTSNPNLYWYRQAAGRGLQLLFYSVGIGQISSEVPQNLSASRPQDRQFILSSKKLLLSDSGFYLCAWSVNGRRRLFGQGTRLTVV.

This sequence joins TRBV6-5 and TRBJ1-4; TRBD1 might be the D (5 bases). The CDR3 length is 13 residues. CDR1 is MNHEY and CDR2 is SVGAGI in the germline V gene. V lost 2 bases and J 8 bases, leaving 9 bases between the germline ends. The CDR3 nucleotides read TGTGCCAGCAGTTACGGGGGGGAGGAAAAACTGTTTTTT. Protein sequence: CASSYGGEEKLFF.

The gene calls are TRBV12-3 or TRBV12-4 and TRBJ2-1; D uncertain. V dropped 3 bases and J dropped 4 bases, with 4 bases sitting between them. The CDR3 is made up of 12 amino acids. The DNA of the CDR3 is TGTGCCAGCAGTTTTAATTACAATGAGCAGTTCTTC. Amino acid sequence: CASSFNYNEQFF.

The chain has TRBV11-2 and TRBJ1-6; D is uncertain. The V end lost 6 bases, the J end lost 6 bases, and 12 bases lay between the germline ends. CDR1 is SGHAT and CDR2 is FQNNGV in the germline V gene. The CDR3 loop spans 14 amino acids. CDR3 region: CASSPGLVNSPLHF. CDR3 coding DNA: TGTGCCAGCAGTCCTGGACTGGTTAATTCACCCCTCCACTTT.

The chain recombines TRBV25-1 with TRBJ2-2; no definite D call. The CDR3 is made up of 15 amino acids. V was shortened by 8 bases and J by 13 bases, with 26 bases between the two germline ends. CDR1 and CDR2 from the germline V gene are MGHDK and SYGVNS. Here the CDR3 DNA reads TGTGCCAGCCGAGATGGGTCTACCGTTCGTCCTGGGCTGTTTTTT. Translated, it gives CASRDGSTVRPGLFF.

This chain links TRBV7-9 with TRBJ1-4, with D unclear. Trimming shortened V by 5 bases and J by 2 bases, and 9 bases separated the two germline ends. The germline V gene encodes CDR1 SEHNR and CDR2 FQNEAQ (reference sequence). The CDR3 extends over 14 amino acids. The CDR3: CASSPRETNEKLFF. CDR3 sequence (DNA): TGTGCCAGCAGCCCCCGAGAGACTAATGAAAAACTGTTTTTT.

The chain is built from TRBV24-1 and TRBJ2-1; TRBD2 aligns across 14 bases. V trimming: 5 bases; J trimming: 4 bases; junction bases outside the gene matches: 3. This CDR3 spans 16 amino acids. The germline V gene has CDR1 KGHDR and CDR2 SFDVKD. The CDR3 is CATSAGLAGAYNEQFF. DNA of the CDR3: TGTGCCACCAGTGCGGGACTAGCGGGGGCTTACAATGAGCAGTTCTTC.

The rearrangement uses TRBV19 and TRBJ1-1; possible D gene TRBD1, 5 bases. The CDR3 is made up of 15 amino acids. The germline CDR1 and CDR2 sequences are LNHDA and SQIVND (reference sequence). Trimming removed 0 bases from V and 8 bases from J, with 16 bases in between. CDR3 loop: CASSIDHGGLREAFF. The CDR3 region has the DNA TGTGCCAGTAGTATAGATCACGGGGGTCTGAGGGAAGCTTTCTTT. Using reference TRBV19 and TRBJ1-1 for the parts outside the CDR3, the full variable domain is DGGITQSPKYLFRKEGQNVTLSCEQNLNHDAMYWYRQDPGQGLRLIYYSQIVNDFQKGDIAEGYSVSREKKESFPLTVTSAQKNPTAFYLCASSIDHGGLREAFFGQGTRLTVV.

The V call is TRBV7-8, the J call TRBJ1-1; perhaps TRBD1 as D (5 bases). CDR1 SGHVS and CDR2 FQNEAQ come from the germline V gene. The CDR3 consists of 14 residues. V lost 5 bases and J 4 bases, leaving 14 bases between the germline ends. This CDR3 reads CASSPWPGGTEAFF. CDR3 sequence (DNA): TGTGCCAGCAGCCCTTGGCCGGGGGGCACTGAAGCTTTCTTT. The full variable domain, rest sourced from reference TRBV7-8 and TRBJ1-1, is GAGVSQSPRYKVAKRGQDVALRCDPISGHVSLFWYQQALGQGPEFLTYFQNEAQLDKSGLPSDRFFAERPEGSVSTLKIQRTQQEDSAVYLCASSPWPGGTEAFFGQGTRLTVV.

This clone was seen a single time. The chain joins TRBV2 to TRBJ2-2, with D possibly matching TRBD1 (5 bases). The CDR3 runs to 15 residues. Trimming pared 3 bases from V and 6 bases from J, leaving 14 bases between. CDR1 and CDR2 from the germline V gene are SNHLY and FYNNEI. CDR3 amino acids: CASSDRQGGAGELFF. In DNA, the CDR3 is TGTGCCAGCAGTGACCGGCAGGGTGGAGCCGGGGAGCTGTTTTTT.